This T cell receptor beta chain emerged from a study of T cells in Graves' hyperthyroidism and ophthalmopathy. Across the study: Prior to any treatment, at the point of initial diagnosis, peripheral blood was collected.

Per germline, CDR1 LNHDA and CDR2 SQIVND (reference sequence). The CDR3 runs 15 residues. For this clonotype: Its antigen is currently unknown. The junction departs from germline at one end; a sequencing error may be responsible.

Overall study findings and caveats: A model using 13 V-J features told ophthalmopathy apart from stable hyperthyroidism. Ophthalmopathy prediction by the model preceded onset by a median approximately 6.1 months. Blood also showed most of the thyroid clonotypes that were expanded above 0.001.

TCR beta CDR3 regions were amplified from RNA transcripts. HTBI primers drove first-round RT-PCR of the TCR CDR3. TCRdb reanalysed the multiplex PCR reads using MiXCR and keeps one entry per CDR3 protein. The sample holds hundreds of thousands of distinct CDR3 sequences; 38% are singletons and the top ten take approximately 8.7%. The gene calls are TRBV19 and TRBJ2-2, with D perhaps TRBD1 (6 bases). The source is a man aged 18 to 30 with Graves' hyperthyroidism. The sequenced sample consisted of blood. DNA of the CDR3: TGTGCCAGTAGTCCGGGTACAGGGCGTGTCGGGGAGCCGTTTTTT. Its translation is CASSPGTGRVGEPFF.